Below, 21 T cell receptor beta chains from the same sample are listed, as sequenced in a study of blood T cells in healthy people across ages (dated by TCRdb to between 2014 and 2017). Preparation of the library involved 5' RACE. Sequencing took place on an Illumina HiSeq 2500. A second PCR of about 7 to 12 cycles was performed with a sample-barcoded 5' primer and a J-beta primer mix. TCRdb redid the processing of the public reads, applying fastp at Q25 and MiXCR, and retained in-frame beta chains. Every distinct CDR3 protein forms one entry, paired with its most common genes and DNA. This sample gives some 640,000 distinct CDR3 sequences in total; roughly 49% of them show up just once. 25% to 35% of the sample is held by the ten biggest clonotypes. Sequencing was done on a sample of blood. These receptor sequences come from a woman aged 60-75 years in good health.

This clonotype was observed a handful of times. The rearrangement links TRBV10-3 to TRBJ2-5, with 8 bases identical to TRBD2. CDR1 ENHRY and CDR2 SYGVKD come from the germline V gene. V was clipped by 2 bases and J by 5 bases; unmatched bases: 7. The CDR3 is 15 residues long. The CDR3 spells CAISEGTSDGETQYF. CDR3 coding DNA: TGTGCCATCAGTGAGGGGACTAGTGACGGTGAGACCCAGTACTTC.

V is TRBV3-1 and J is TRBJ2-2, with 7 bases matching TRBD2. Germline lookup yields CDR1 LGHDT and CDR2 YNNKEL (reference sequence). Trimming at V came to 3 bases and at J to 4 bases, leaving 2 bases not matched to a gene. This CDR3 is built from 14 residues. The CDR3 DNA reads TGTGCCAGCAGCCATACTAGCGTCACCGGGGAGCTGTTTTTT. As protein: CASSHTSVTGELFF.

The rearrangement joins TRBV7-2 to TRBJ2-7; D assignment may be TRBD1 or TRBD2 (5 bases each). V lost 2 bases and J lost 6, with 17 bases in between. Germline lookup yields CDR1 SGHTA and CDR2 FQGNSA. The CDR3 consists of 15 residues. CDR3: CASSLPGLTGREQYF. Here the CDR3 DNA reads TGTGCCAGCAGCTTACCCGGCCTAACGGGGCGCGAGCAGTACTTC.

The genes are TRBV29-1 and TRBJ2-3; the match to TRBD1 covers 8 bases. Germline V gene data show CDR1 as SQVTM and CDR2 as ANQGSEA. Trimming removed 2 bases from V and 6 bases from J; junction bases left unmatched: 10. The CDR3 spans 15 residues. CDR3 residues: CSVERDRTIFDTQYF. CDR3 DNA: TGCAGCGTTGAACGGGACAGGACTATTTTCGATACGCAGTATTTT.

This clonotype has more than one count but fewer than ten. The genes are TRBV20-1 and TRBJ2-3, with unresolved D. CDR1 and CDR2 from the germline V gene are DFQATT and SNEGSKA (reference sequence). The V gene lost 4 bases and the J gene lost 1 base, with 18 bases spanning the gap. The CDR3 totals 16 residues. CDR3 region: CSAIAPAETRTDTQYF. CDR3 DNA: TGCAGTGCTATTGCTCCAGCTGAGACTCGCACAGATACGCAGTATTTT.

This clonotype turned up a few times. The V call is TRBV15, the J call TRBJ2-5, with TRBD1 matching 7 bases. V lost 8 bases, J lost 3 bases, and 6 bases stayed unmatched. Germline CDR1 LNHNV, CDR2 YYDKDF (reference sequence). This CDR3 region has 13 residues. CDR3 nucleotides: TGTGCCACCGAACGGGACAGAAAAGAGACCCAGTACTTC. Protein product: CATERDRKETQYF. The variable domain in full, completed from reference TRBV15 and TRBJ2-5, reads DAMVIQNPRYQVTQFGKPVTLSCSQTLNHNVMYWYQQKSSQAPKLLFHYYDKDFNNEADTPDNFQSRRPNTSFCFLDIRSPGLGDTAMYLCATERDRKETQYFGPGTRLLVL.

V and J are TRBV20-1 and TRBJ2-7; D ambiguous. The V end was cut by 1 base, the J end by 4 bases, with 11 bases between. The germline V gene has CDR1 DFQATT and CDR2 SNEGSKA (reference sequence). This CDR3 has 13 amino acids. The CDR3: CSARVGPEYEQYF. CDR3 bases: TGCAGTGCTAGAGTTGGACCGGAATACGAGCAGTACTTC.

This clonotype was seen only a few times. This sequence joins TRBV10-3 and TRBJ2-7; 11 bases are a match to TRBD1. Germline-derived CDR1 and CDR2 are ENHRY and SYGVKD. V lost 4 bases and J lost 2; bases outside the gene matches: 7. The CDR3 sequence is 16 residues long. The DNA for the CDR3 is TGTGCCATCAGTGGCCGGGACAGGGGGTTAGCCTACGAGCAGTACTTC. This translates into CAISGRDRGLAYEQYF.

The chain uses TRBV7-2 and TRBJ2-1, with D possibly matching TRBD2 (5 bases). The germline V gene encodes CDR1 SGHTA and CDR2 FQGNSA. The CDR3 covers 14 residues. Trimming took off 5 bases at V and 7 bases at J, with 15 bases between the two ends. The DNA of the CDR3 is TGTGCCAGCAGCCCCCTAACGGGAAGTAATGAGCAGTTCTTC. This translates into CASSPLTGSNEQFF.

V usage is TRBV7-6 and J usage is TRBJ2-1; 7 bases line up with TRBD2. The assigned J gene may be wrong: the sequence end matches TRBJ2-7 better. Germline CDR1 SGHVS, CDR2 FNYEAQ. The CDR3 is made up of 16 amino acids. CDR3 loop: CASSPSGTLSYNEQYF. In nucleotides, the CDR3 is TGTGCCAGCAGTCCGAGCGGGACCCTCTCCTACAATGAGCAGTACTTC.

The genes are TRBV7-2 and TRBJ2-7; 16 bases fit TRBD2. The CDR3 has 18 residues. The V segment lost 5 bases and the J segment 1 base; nucleotides outside the gene matches: 8. Germline CDR1 is SGHTA and CDR2 is FQGNSA. The CDR3 reads CASSTAGLAGGSSYEQYF. CDR3 sequence (DNA): TGTGCCAGCAGCACAGCGGGACTAGCGGGAGGGAGTTCCTACGAGCAGTACTTC.

This clonotype showed up just a few times. The genes are TRBV29-1 and TRBJ2-7; D is uncertain. The CDR3 consists of 14 residues. Germline assignment: CDR1 SQVTM and CDR2 ANQGSEA. Trimming removed 1 base at V and 0 bases at J, with 10 bases between. CDR3 coding DNA: TGCAGCGTTGAAGGGGGTCCCGGCTCCTACGAGCAGTACTTC. Translation gives CSVEGGPGSYEQYF.

The rearrangement uses TRBV7-3 and TRBJ1-3; D might be TRBD1 (6 bases). V lost 2 bases and J lost 4, with 12 bases in between. The germline gives CDR1 SGHTA, CDR2 FQGTGA. The CDR3 has 15 amino acids. The CDR3 reads CASSLRTGTGNTIYF. The CDR3 coding sequence is TGTGCCAGCAGCTTACGTACGGGGACAGGAAACACCATATATTTT.

This clonotype was counted only a few times. The chain is built from TRBV25-1 and TRBJ1-4; D unresolved. The germline V gene has CDR1 MGHDK and CDR2 SYGVNS. The CDR3 totals 14 residues. Trimming took off 3 bases at V and 6 bases at J, with 11 bases between the two ends. The chain's CDR3 is CASSDQAGDEKLFF. The CDR3 nucleotides read TGTGCCAGCAGTGATCAGGCTGGGGATGAAAAACTGTTTTTT.

The chain is built from TRBV7-2 and TRBJ1-5; perhaps TRBD1 as D (5 bases). V lost 1 base, J lost 2 bases, and 9 bases lay in between. CDR1 and CDR2 (germline): SGHTA, FQGNSA. This CDR3 comprises 15 residues. The CDR3 DNA sequence: TGTGCCAGCAGCTTAGTACAGGTTGGCAATCAGCCCCAGCATTTT. It codes for CASSLVQVGNQPQHF.

This clonotype was seen a few times. The germline gene is not matched at one end of the junction; a read error may be the cause. V gene TRBV20-1 combines with J gene TRBJ2-7; 9 positions match TRBD2. The CDR3 extends over 15 amino acids. The germline V gene has CDR1 DFQATT and CDR2 SNEGSKA (reference sequence). CDR3 nucleotides: TGCAGTGCTCGAGAGCGGGAGGAGAGCTCCTACGAGCAGTACTTC. Translated: CSAREREESSYEQYF.

This sequence joins TRBV29-1 and TRBJ2-2; 7 nucleotides match TRBD1. CDR3 length: 13 amino acids. Trimming at V came to 7 bases and at J to 0 bases, leaving 2 bases not matched to a gene. Germline CDR1 and CDR2: SQVTM and ANQGSEA. CDR3 region: CSAGQTNTGELFF. As DNA, the CDR3 is TGCAGCGCGGGACAGACGAACACCGGGGAGCTGTTTTTT.

This clonotype turned up a few times. The CDR3 loop reads CASSRESSYEQYF. The CDR3 DNA reads as TGTGCCAGCAGCCGCGAAAGCTCCTACGAGCAGTACTTC. V gene TRBV3-1 combines with J gene TRBJ2-7, with D unresolved. This CDR3 has 13 amino acids. The germline CDR1 and CDR2 sequences are LGHDT and YNNKEL (reference sequence). Trimming shortened V by 4 bases and J by 0 bases, and 7 bases separated the two germline ends.

The rearrangement links TRBV12-3 or TRBV12-4 to TRBJ1-1; D is unresolved. The CDR3 sequence is 15 residues long. Deletions cut 2 bases from V and 1 base from J, with 11 bases between. The CDR3 sequence: CASSLPSPRNTEAFF. The CDR3 nucleotides read TGTGCCAGCAGTTTACCCTCTCCACGGAACACTGAAGCTTTCTTT.

The J gene is TRBJ2-5, the V gene TRBV7-2, with 8 bases aligning to TRBD1. Germline-derived CDR1 and CDR2 are SGHTA and FQGNSA. The V and J ends lost 0 bases and 4 bases, in that order; junction bases with no gene match: 7. The CDR3 totals 16 residues. The CDR3 DNA reads TGTGCCAGCAGCTTAGCGCGGACAGGGATTCGAGAGACCCAGTACTTC. This sequence encodes CASSLARTGIRETQYF.

Written as DNA, the CDR3 is TGTGCCAGCAGCGTAGAGGGGGTCGGGGGCTACACCTTC. Its protein product is CASSVEGVGGYTF. The chain recombines TRBV9 with TRBJ1-2; possibly TRBD1 for D (6 bases). The V gene's germline CDR1 is SGDLS and CDR2 YYNGEE. The CDR3 sequence is 13 residues long. V gave up 0 bases and J gave up 8 bases, with 11 bases separating them.